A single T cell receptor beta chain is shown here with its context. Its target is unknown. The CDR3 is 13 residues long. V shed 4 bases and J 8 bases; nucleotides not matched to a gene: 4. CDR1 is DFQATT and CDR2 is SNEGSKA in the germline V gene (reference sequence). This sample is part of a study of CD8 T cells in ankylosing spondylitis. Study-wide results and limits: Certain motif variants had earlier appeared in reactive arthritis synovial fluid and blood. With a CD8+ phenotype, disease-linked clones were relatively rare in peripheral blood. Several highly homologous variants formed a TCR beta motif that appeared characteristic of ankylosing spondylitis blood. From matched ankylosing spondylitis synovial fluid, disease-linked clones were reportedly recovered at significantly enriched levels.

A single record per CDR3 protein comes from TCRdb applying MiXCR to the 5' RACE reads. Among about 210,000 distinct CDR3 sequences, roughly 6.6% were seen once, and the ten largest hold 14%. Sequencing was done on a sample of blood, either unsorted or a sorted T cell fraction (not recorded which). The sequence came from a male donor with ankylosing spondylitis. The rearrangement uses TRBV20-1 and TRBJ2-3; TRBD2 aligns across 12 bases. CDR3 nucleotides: TGCAGTGCTATGACTAGCGGGGGAGGTACGCAGTATTTT. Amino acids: CSAMTSGGGTQYF.